These T cell receptor beta chains were read from a single sample in a study of cytomegalovirus exposure and HLA in healthy donors. TCRdb keeps only in-frame clones here, not all; method: immunoSEQ multiplex PCR. The sample includes about 110,000 clones, nearly 97% of them seen just once. Sequencing was performed on PBMCs. These receptors all stem from a woman between 18 and 29 years old in good health and CMV-seronegative. CDR3s include the opening cysteine and the closing phenylalanine or tryptophan. The D gene is left open where the match is weak. Size values are once, few and many counts, or a class for expanded clones, and some rows have none.

TRBV18	TRBJ1-2	-	TRBD1	TGTGCCAGCTCACCTATGGACAGGGGCCACTATGGCTACACCTTC	CASSPMDRGHYGYTF
TRBV7-8	TRBJ1-5	-	TRBD1	TGTGCCAGCAGCGGCGGGACAGCGGATCAGCCCCAGCATTTT	CASSGGTADQPQHF
TRBV7-6	TRBJ2-7	-	TRBD1	TGTGCCAGCAGCCCAGGAGAGGGGGCGAGGTACGAGCAGTACTTC	CASSPGEGARYEQYF
TRBV6-9	TRBJ1-1	-	-	TGTGCCAGCAAAAGGAGGCCTCCCGGATTTACTGAAGCTTTCTTT	CASKRRPPGFTEAFF
TRBV15	TRBJ2-3	-	-	TGTGCCACCAGCAGAGATGGCGGGAGCACAGATACGCAGTATTTT	CATSRDGGSTDTQYF
TRBV10-3	TRBJ2-7	-	TRBD1	TGTGCCATCGCCCTTGACAGGGGGTTATACGAGCAGTACTTC	CAIALDRGLYEQYF
TRBV10-3	TRBJ2-4	-	TRBD2	TGTGCCATCAGTGAGCCGGGTATCAGCGGGGACATTCAGTACTTC	CAISEPGISGDIQYF
TRBV12-5	TRBJ2-1	-	TRBD1	TGTGCTAGCCTTGGACAGGGGGTCAATGAGCAGTTCTTC	CASLGQGVNEQFF
TRBV9	TRBJ2-5	-	TRBD2	TGTGCCAGCAGCGTAGGCGGGGGGGCAGGAGAGACCCAGTACTTC	CASSVGGGAGETQYF
TRBV7-9	TRBJ1-1	-	TRBD1	TGTGCCAGCAGCCCACAGGGGAGTTCTGAAGCTTTCTTT	CASSPQGSSEAFF
TRBV6-5	TRBJ1-4	-	TRBD1	TGTGCCAGCAGTAAAACAGGGGGCTGGGAAAAACTGTTTTTT	CASSKTGGWEKLFF
TRBV11-3	TRBJ2-1	-	-	TGTGCCAGCAGCTTGGACAGCCATGAGCAGTTCTTC	CASSLDSHEQFF
TRBV6-6	TRBJ2-7	-	TRBD1	TGTGCCAGCAGTTACCACCGGACAGGGAACTACGAGCAGTACTTC	CASSYHRTGNYEQYF
TRBV7-3	TRBJ1-4	-	TRBD1	TGTGCCAGCAGCCCGGGACAGGGTTTTGAAAAACTGTTTTTT	CASSPGQGFEKLFF
TRBV19	TRBJ2-2	-	TRBD1	TGTGCCAGTAGTGCCTACAGGGGTGACACCGGGGAGCTGTTTTTT	CASSAYRGDTGELFF
TRBV7-9	TRBJ2-2	-	-	TGTGCCAGCAGCTGGTATCAGTTAACCGGGGAGCTGTTTTTT	CASSWYQLTGELFF
TRBV4-1	TRBJ1-2	once	-	TGCGCCAGCAGCCAAGACGCCAATAGACGGACAGCAAACTATGGCTACACCTTC	CASSQDANRRTANYGYTF
TRBV15	TRBJ1-1	-	-	TGTGCCACCAGCAGAGCCAGGGAAAGTCTTGCTGAAGCTTTCTTT	CATSRARESLAEAFF
TRBV19	TRBJ1-2	once	TRBD1	TGTGCCAGTAGTATCGGGACAGCGCTCCCCTATGGCTACACCTTC	CASSIGTALPYGYTF
TRBV18	TRBJ2-7	-	-	TGTGCCAGCTCACCGGGCCAGGGCGCCTACGAGCAGTACTTC	CASSPGQGAYEQYF
TRBV4-1	TRBJ2-1	-	-	TGCGCCAGCAGCCAAGTCCAGGGATCCTACAATGAGCAGTTCTTC	CASSQVQGSYNEQFF
TRBV5-6	TRBJ1-4	few	TRBD1	TGTGCCAGCAGCTCGACAGGGGAGAATGAAAAACTGTTTTTT	CASSSTGENEKLFF
TRBV14	TRBJ1-2	-	-	TGTGCCAGCAGCCCCAACAGGCAAACTAACTATGGCTACACCTTC	CASSPNRQTNYGYTF
TRBV9	TRBJ2-6	-	-	TGTGCCAGCAGCTCTTCTGGGGCCAACGTCCTGACTTTC	CASSSSGANVLTF
TRBV7-9	TRBJ2-7	-	TRBD1	TGTGCCAGCGGACAGGGGGCCTACGAGCAGTACTTC	CASGQGAYEQYF
TRBV19	TRBJ1-3	-	TRBD1	TGTGCCAGTCGCGACAGGGCCTCTGGAAACACCATATATTTT	CASRDRASGNTIYF
TRBV28	TRBJ1-5	-	-	TGTGCCAGCAGTTTACAGGGGAATCAGCCCCAGCATTTT	CASSLQGNQPQHF
TRBV7-2	TRBJ2-1	-	TRBD1	TGTGCCAGCAGCCAATCCACCCCCCGGGACAGGACCTACAATGAGCAGTTCTTC	CASSQSTPRDRTYNEQFF
TRBV13	TRBJ2-1	-	TRBD2	TGTGCCAGCAGGGATACTAGCGGGGGGCGGGATGAGCAGTTCTTC	CASRDTSGGRDEQFF
TRBV28	TRBJ2-7	-	-	TGTGCCAGCAGTTTATCCCGATCTGCCAGGGAACCCTACGAGCAGTACTTC	CASSLSRSAREPYEQYF
TRBV5-4	TRBJ1-1	-	-	TGTGCCAGCAGCTTGGCCGGAGTACATATGAACACTGAAGCTTTCTTT	CASSLAGVHMNTEAFF
TRBV2	TRBJ2-6	-	TRBD1	TGTGCCAGCGCCAGAACAGGGGATGGGGCCAACGTCCTGACTTTC	CASARTGDGANVLTF
TRBV23-1	TRBJ2-7	-	TRBD1	TGCGCCAGCAGACAGGGGGACTACGAGCAGTACTTC	CASRQGDYEQYF
TRBV5-1	TRBJ2-5	-	TRBD2	TGCGCCAGCAGCTTGGGGACTAGCGGGGCTCTGAGAGAGACCCAGTACTTC	CASSLGTSGALRETQYF
TRBV28	TRBJ1-1	-	TRBD1	TGTGCCAGCAGCTCCGGGACAGGGATTTTTGAAGCTTTCTTT	CASSSGTGIFEAFF
TRBV2	TRBJ2-1	-	TRBD1	TGTGCCGCTTCATGGGACAGGGCTCTAAATGAGCAGTTCTTC	CAASWDRALNEQFF
TRBV5-1	TRBJ2-3	-	TRBD1	TGCGCCAGCAGCTGGACAGGATCTAGCACAGATACGCAGTATTTT	CASSWTGSSTDTQYF
TRBV19	TRBJ1-3	-	-	TGTGCCAGTAGTACTCACGGCGGGCTGACCTCTGGAAACACCATATATTTT	CASSTHGGLTSGNTIYF
TRBV19	TRBJ2-6	-	-	TGTGCCAGTACCCCGACAGATGCTTACTCTGGGGCCAACGTCCTGACTTTC	CASTPTDAYSGANVLTF
TRBV14	TRBJ1-1	once	TRBD1	TGTGCCAGCAGCCAACAGTGGGACAGTGGGGGTTTGAACACTGAAGCTTTCTTT	CASSQQWDSGGLNTEAFF
TRBV6-4	TRBJ2-6	-	-	TGTGCCAGCAGTGAGACAGCCATCCCCTCTGGGGCCAACGTCCTGACTTTC	CASSETAIPSGANVLTF
TRBV7-8	TRBJ1-5	few	-	TGTGCCAGCAGCTTAGGGCTCCCATATCAGCCCCAGCATTTT	CASSLGLPYQPQHF
TRBV10-3	TRBJ2-7	-	-	TGTGCCATCGCCTCTGACAACGAGCAGTACTTC	CAIASDNEQYF
TRBV9	TRBJ1-2	-	TRBD1	TGTGCCAGCAGCGGCCGGGACAGACCTAACTATGGCTACACCTTC	CASSGRDRPNYGYTF
TRBV19	TRBJ2-2	-	-	TGTGCCAGTAGTACGGGTCGGGAGAGGAACACCGGGGAGCTGTTTTTT	CASSTGRERNTGELFF
TRBV4-1	TRBJ2-3	-	TRBD1	TGCGCCAGCAGCCGGGGACAGCCAGATACGCAGTATTTT	CASSRGQPDTQYF
TRBV7-6	TRBJ1-5	once	-	TGTGCCAGCAGCTTAGCGGCCGCAAATCAGCCCCAGCATTTT	CASSLAAANQPQHF
TRBV27	TRBJ2-5	-	-	TGTGCCAGCAGCTATGGTCGGGTGGCGTCGGGGGAGACCCAGTACTTC	CASSYGRVASGETQYF
TRBV2	TRBJ1-4	-	-	TGTGCCAGCAGTGAAGGATTCGGGAAGGGGGATGAAAAACTGTTTTTT	CASSEGFGKGDEKLFF
TRBV30	TRBJ1-2	-	TRBD1	TGTGCCTGGGATGGACAGGGGGCGTTTAACTATGGCTACACCTTC	CAWDGQGAFNYGYTF
TRBV5-1	TRBJ1-1	-	TRBD1	TGCGCCAGCAGCACGGGACAGGGACCGACTGAAGCTTTCTTT	CASSTGQGPTEAFF
TRBV6-1	TRBJ1-6	-	-	TGTGCCAGCAGTACCCGGGGGGTAGCCAATTCACCCCTCCACTTT	CASSTRGVANSPLHF
TRBV5-1	TRBJ2-1	-	TRBD2	TGCGCCAGCAGCTTGGGGAGCGGGGGGTCCCAAAGCTCCTACAATGAGCAGTTCTTC	CASSLGSGGSQSSYNEQFF
TRBV10-3	TRBJ1-2	-	TRBD1	TGTGCCATCAGTGCACTCGGGACAGGGACCACTAACTATGGCTACACCTTC	CAISALGTGTTNYGYTF